The rows below give T cell receptor beta chains drawn from one sample of a study of T cell repertoires in cytomegalovirus infection. Each CDR3 protein gets one entry after TCRdb re-called the reads with MiXCR. The profile shows about 230,000 distinct CDR3 sequences, roughly 20% of them singletons. The material sequenced was CD8+ T cells from PBMCs. These receptors originate from a human donor in good health (CMV status not recorded). Some clones in this sample may be carry-over from other donors' samples. CDR3s leave out the opening cysteine and the closing phenylalanine or tryptophan. Not all rows give a size; the values are once, few, many and, for expanded clones, a class.

NA	TRBV20-1	TRBJ1-1	SAPLNTEAF
many	TRBV7-2	TRBJ1-2	ASSLSDTSYGYT
NA	TRBV7-2	TRBJ2-7	ASSLERYHEQY
few	TRBV20-1	TRBJ2-7	SAASTSGDFYEQY
many	TRBV6-5	TRBJ1-4	ASSYGGLVGEKLF
few	TRBV20-1	TRBJ1-5	SARPTGGREGLDQPQH
NA	TRBV20-1	TRBJ2-3	SASGAGGDLSTDTQY
many	TRBV7-9	TRBJ1-1	ASSLEGQNTEAF
NA	TRBV29-1	TRBJ2-2	SVDIRTGELF
few	TRBV28	TRBJ2-1	ASSFPLIRDDSYNEQF
few	TRBV27	TRBJ2-7	ASRTGSHEQY
few	TRBV7-9	TRBJ1-1	ASSSDWLTEAF
many	TRBV7-8	TRBJ2-1	ASSAWDSYNEQF
NA	TRBV12-5	TRBJ1-2	ASGSQGNGYT
NA	TRBV5-6	TRBJ2-7	ASSLKSHPYEQY
many	TRBV7-8	TRBJ2-1	ASSLQHKSGGAWNEQF
once	TRBV20-1	TRBJ1-5	SAREGQGWDQPQH
NA	TRBV12-3/TRBV12-4	TRBJ2-1	ASSSQGLAGMKF
many	TRBV11-2	TRBJ2-1	ASSAGTSGGDEQF
many	TRBV12-3/TRBV12-4	TRBJ2-1	ASSPGTLQF
many	TRBV29-1	TRBJ1-1	SVAGTGFGNTEAF
few	TRBV4-1	TRBJ2-5	ASSQDLLSETQY
NA	TRBV28	TRBJ2-7	ASSLMGGDEQY
many	TRBV19	TRBJ2-6	ASSKGNSGANVLT
NA	TRBV5-1	TRBJ2-2	ASSLASGELF
many	TRBV7-2	TRBJ1-6	ASSSESTGKRPLH
NA	TRBV9	TRBJ1-2	ASSVDLTGYGYT
NA	TRBV12-3/TRBV12-4	TRBJ2-5	ASSFYRVGETQY
few	TRBV7-9	TRBJ2-6	ARTTDEDLLT
many	TRBV2	TRBJ2-1	ASRATSAGSPYNEQF
few	TRBV12-3/TRBV12-4	TRBJ1-5	ASRASNQPQH
few	TRBV12-3/TRBV12-4	TRBJ1-1	ASSLIGLGPNTEAF
NA	TRBV4-1	TRBJ1-1	ASSQAEGTEAF
many	TRBV7-9	TRBJ2-1	ASSTAGSYNEQF
NA	TRBV5-6	TRBJ1-4	ASSDGQGSDEKLF
NA	TRBV12-3/TRBV12-4	TRBJ2-6	ASSSTGAGANVLT
few	TRBV20-1	TRBJ1-1	SARDVAMNTEAF
few	TRBV7-2	TRBJ1-3	ASSPAGTTSGNTIY
many	TRBV7-6	TRBJ2-5	ASSLAAGGETQY
few	TRBV19	TRBJ1-1	ASTGARGGSEAF
few	TRBV2	TRBJ2-3	ASSPLEIAGGSFTDTQY
many	TRBV7-2	TRBJ2-7	ASSLYGLSYEQY
many	TRBV7-6	TRBJ1-4	ASSLQVSGVRELF
NA	TRBV12-5	TRBJ2-3	ASGLKTDTQY
NA	TRBV28	TRBJ1-4	ASTLDSLNEKLF